The entry that follows covers one TCR beta chain sequence. Other DNA sequences within the sample encode an identical CDR3. The V gene end was trimmed by 5 bases and the J gene end by 4 bases; junction bases not matched to a gene: 10. The germline gives CDR1 SGHRS, CDR2 YFSETQ. The CDR3 totals 16 residues. TCRdb's table, derived via immunoSEQ multiplex PCR, lists solely in-frame clones and lacks some. The table lists some 300,000 clones, approximately 90% of them singletons. This sample was taken from a study of blood T cell repertoires in COVID-19. The TCR sequence derives from a woman in her 30s who had recovered from COVID-19. The genes are TRBV5-1 and TRBJ1-2; 11 nucleotides match TRBD1. The sequenced material came from peripheral blood. The CDR3 nucleotides read TGCGCCAGCAGTTCTAATCCGGGACAGGGGGGCTATGGCTACACCTTC. It codes for CASSSNPGQGGYGYTF.